This T cell receptor (beta chain) was sequenced for a study of blood T cell repertoires in COVID-19. The wider study: Samples taken during acute and convalescent COVID-19 were collected in the United States, Italy and Spain. T cells, B-cell-depleted T cells, or PBMCs supplied cDNA or gDNA.

CDR1 and CDR2 from the germline V gene are SGHTA and FQGNSA. The CDR3 contains 14 residues. With 3 bases removed from V and 0 bases from J, the gap between germline ends came to 6 bases. Original methodology: Nucleated cell number was recorded as an estimate derived from reference gene primer amplification. Here immunoSEQ multiplex PCR was the method, and the copy in TCRdb shows in-frame clones only, minus some. Clone size and the V and J calls come from that table; the DNA yielded D and trimming. The table records around 180,000 clones, roughly 88% of them present only once. The receptor comes from a woman in her 30s with acute or convalescent COVID-19. V gene TRBV7-2 combines with J gene TRBJ1-3; D gene ambiguous. The sample was peripheral blood. CDR3 sequence: CASSLSVSGNTIYF. The CDR3, as DNA: TGTGCCAGCAGCTTGAGTGTCTCTGGAAACACCATATATTTT.